The present T cell receptor beta chain was sequenced within a study of shared clonotypes between healthy human individuals. Findings of the study overall: Having only a few donors restricted how much genetic and exposure-history diversity was captured.

Sequencing was performed with immunoSEQ multiplex PCR; in TCRdb, only in-frame clones are kept and a portion is missing. Of around 550,000 clones in the sample, around 95% are singletons; the top ten hold over 0.1%. CDR1 is MNHEY and CDR2 is SVGAGI in the germline V gene. V lost 8 bases and J lost 1, with 17 bases in between. The CDR3 loop spans 15 amino acids. Terminally differentiated effector memory CD45RA+ cells were excluded by CCR7 positive selection of CD45RO-negative cells. Donors were healthy HIV-negative adults without recently reported acute infections or vaccinations. As to this clone: As yet, its antigen is unknown.

The rearrangement uses TRBV6-5 and TRBJ1-2; weak D call: TRBD1 (6 bases). Sequenced material: naive CD8+ T cells sorted from blood. The sequence was collected from a woman aged 30 to 39 in good health. The CDR3 is CASRGPAWVNYGYTF. CDR3 nucleotides: TGTGCCAGCCGGGGGCCGGCGTGGGTTAACTATGGCTACACCTTC.